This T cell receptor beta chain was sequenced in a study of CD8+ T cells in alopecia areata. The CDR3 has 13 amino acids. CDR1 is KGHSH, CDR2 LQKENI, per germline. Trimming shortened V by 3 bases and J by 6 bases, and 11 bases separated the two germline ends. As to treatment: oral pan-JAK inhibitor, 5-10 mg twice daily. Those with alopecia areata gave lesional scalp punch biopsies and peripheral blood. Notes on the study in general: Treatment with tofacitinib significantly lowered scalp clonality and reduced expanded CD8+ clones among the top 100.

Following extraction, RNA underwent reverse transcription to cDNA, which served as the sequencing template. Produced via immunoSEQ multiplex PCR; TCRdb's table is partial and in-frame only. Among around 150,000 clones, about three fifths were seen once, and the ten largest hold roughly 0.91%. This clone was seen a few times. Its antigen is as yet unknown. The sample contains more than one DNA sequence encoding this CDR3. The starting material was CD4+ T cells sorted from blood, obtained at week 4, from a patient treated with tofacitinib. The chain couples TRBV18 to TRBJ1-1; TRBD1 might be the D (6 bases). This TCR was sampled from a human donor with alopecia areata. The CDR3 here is CASSPSGVAEAFF. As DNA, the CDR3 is TGTGCCAGCTCACCCTCAGGGGTCGCTGAAGCTTTCTTT.